This TCR beta chain was sequenced during a study of response to subunit inactivated influenza vaccine. CDR3 length equals 15 residues. V was trimmed by 2 bases and J by 4 bases, leaving 15 bases between them. Germline CDR1 is DFQATT and CDR2 is SNEGSKA (reference sequence). There are a few counts of this clonotype. Its target is unknown. Study-level findings and limits: Authors suggested that a seasonal influenza vaccination recruits few new T cells each time.

TCRdb reprocessed the RT-PCR reads via MiXCR and lists one record per CDR3 protein. There are more than 700,000 distinct CDR3 sequences in the sample; roughly 20% occur only once, and roughly a tenth lies in the top ten. V is TRBV20-1 and J is TRBJ2-1, with D perhaps TRBD2 (6 bases). The sequences come from PBMCs from blood, collected 5 to 6 days after vaccination. The receptor was derived from a man in his forties or fifties who received an inactivated influenza vaccine. The CDR3 protein is CSARPTGTGYNEQFF. DNA of the CDR3: TGCAGTGCTAGACCTACCGGGACTGGTTACAATGAGCAGTTCTTC.